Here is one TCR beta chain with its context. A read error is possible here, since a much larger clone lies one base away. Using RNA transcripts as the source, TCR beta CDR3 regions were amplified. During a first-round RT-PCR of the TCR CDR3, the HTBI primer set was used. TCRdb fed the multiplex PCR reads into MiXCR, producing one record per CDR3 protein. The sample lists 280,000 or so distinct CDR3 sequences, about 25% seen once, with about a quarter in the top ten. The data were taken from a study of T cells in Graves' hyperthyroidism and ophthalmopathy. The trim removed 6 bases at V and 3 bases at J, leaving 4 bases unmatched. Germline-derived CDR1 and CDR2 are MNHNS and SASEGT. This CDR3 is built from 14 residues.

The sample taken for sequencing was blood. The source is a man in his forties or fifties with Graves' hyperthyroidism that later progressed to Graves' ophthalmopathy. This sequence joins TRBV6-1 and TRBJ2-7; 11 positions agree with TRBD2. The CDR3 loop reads CASRAGTSGYEQYF. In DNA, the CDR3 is TGTGCCAGCAGGGCCGGGACTAGCGGCTACGAGCAGTACTTC.